A single sample is the source of the 32 T cell receptor beta chains below, sequenced in a study of PD-1 blockade in classical Hodgkin lymphoma. Patients all relapsed after autologous stem cell transplantation, and there was variation in brentuximab vedotin exposure. Data came from immunoSEQ multiplex PCR; TCRdb stores just in-frame clones and leaves some out. The sample holds about 20,000 clones, about 80% seen once. The sequenced sample was peripheral blood mononuclear cells (PBMCs), obtained before the second cycle of nivolumab. The receptors here all came from a human donor with classical Hodgkin lymphoma.

The V call is TRBV6-5, the J call TRBJ2-1; D gene uncertain. Germline V lookup: CDR1 MNHEY, CDR2 SVGAGI. Trimming took off 8 bases at V and 3 bases at J, with 8 bases between the two ends. This CDR3 region has 12 residues. The CDR3: CASRASYNEQFF. The CDR3 DNA reads as TGTGCCAGCCGAGCCAGCTACAATGAGCAGTTCTTC.

With regard to this clone: Other nucleotide sequences from this sample produce the same CDR3. The chain has TRBV19 and TRBJ2-5; the D is unclear. In germline, CDR1 is LNHDA, CDR2 SQIVND (reference sequence). Trimming left V 6 bases short and J 5 bases short, with 13 bases between. The CDR3 sequence is 13 residues long. The CDR3 region has the DNA TGTGCCAGTAGCCCTGGCCCTAAGGAGACCCAGTACTTC. Its protein product is CASSPGPKETQYF.

Here the CDR3 DNA reads TGTGCCAGCAGTGAATCCGGGACTAACACTGAAGCTTTCTTT. Protein: CASSESGTNTEAFF. The chain is built from TRBV2 and TRBJ1-1, with D perhaps TRBD1 (5 bases). In germline, CDR1 is SNHLY, CDR2 FYNNEI. The length of the CDR3 is 14 residues. V lost 2 bases, J lost 2 bases, and 9 bases lay in between.

This chain links TRBV19 with TRBJ1-1; D not certain. Trimming stripped 3 bases from V and 1 base from J, with 12 bases between. This CDR3 has 15 residues. CDR1 and CDR2 from the germline V gene are LNHDA and SQIVND (reference sequence). The DNA of the CDR3 is TGTGCCAGTAGTATTTTGATGGACCGGAACACTGAAGCTTTCTTT. This sequence encodes CASSILMDRNTEAFF. Variable domain in full (rest from reference TRBV19 and TRBJ1-1): DGGITQSPKYLFRKEGQNVTLSCEQNLNHDAMYWYRQDPGQGLRLIYYSQIVNDFQKGDIAEGYSVSREKKESFPLTVTSAQKNPTAFYLCASSILMDRNTEAFFGQGTRLTVV.

In its sample, this clone was seen once. The rearrangement uses TRBV6-5 and TRBJ2-6, with a weak D call TRBD1 (5 bases). V lost 4 bases and J lost 9, with 13 bases in between. CDR3 length equals 14 residues. Germline V gives CDR1 MNHEY, CDR2 SVGAGI. The chain's CDR3 is CASSLGGAYNVLTF. The CDR3 DNA reads TGTGCCAGCAGTTTAGGTGGGGCCTACAACGTCCTGACTTTC.

V and J are TRBV25-1 and TRBJ2-3, with TRBD2 as a possible D gene (5 bases). V was shortened by 0 bases and J by 1 base, with 5 bases between the two germline ends. Looked up from germline, CDR1 is MGHDK and CDR2 is SYGVNS. This CDR3 has 14 residues. The CDR3 DNA is TGTGCCAGCAGTGAATATAGCGGCACAGATACGCAGTATTTT. This encodes CASSEYSGTDTQYF.

In its sample, this clone was seen once. The V call is TRBV6-5, the J call TRBJ1-1; no clear D. CDR1 and CDR2 from the germline V gene are MNHEY and SVGAGI. The V and J ends lost 4 bases and 0 bases respectively, with 3 bases between them. This CDR3 is 12 amino acids long. CDR3 DNA: TGTGCCAGCAGTTCTGTGAACACTGAAGCTTTCTTT. Its protein is CASSSVNTEAFF.

The rearrangement links TRBV28 to TRBJ2-7, with a tentative D call TRBD1 (6 bases). This CDR3 region has 13 residues. Germline assignment: CDR1 MDHEN and CDR2 SYDVKM. With 5 bases removed from V and 4 bases from J, the gap between germline ends came to 12 bases. Here the CDR3 DNA reads TGTGCCAGCAGTCCGAAGGACAGATACGAGCAGTACTTC. This gives the protein CASSPKDRYEQYF.

V usage is TRBV18 and J usage is TRBJ2-7, with 9 bases fitting TRBD1. The J segment lost 4 bases and the V segment lost 4 bases, leaving 8 bases of the junction unmatched. The germline V gene has CDR1 KGHSH and CDR2 LQKENI. This CDR3 spans 15 amino acids. CDR3 residues: CASSRGPGQGYEQYF. The DNA for the CDR3 is TGTGCCAGCTCACGGGGACCGGGACAGGGATACGAGCAGTACTTC.

This chain uses TRBV19 with TRBJ1-5; unclear D gene. Trimming took 7 bases from V and 5 from J, leaving 9 bases between them. The CDR3 length is 12 residues. CDR1 is LNHDA, CDR2 SQIVND, per germline (reference sequence). CDR3 coding DNA: TGTGCCAGTAAATCTATCTATCAGCCCCAGCATTTT. It encodes CASKSIYQPQHF.

This clone has just a few counts. The chain joins TRBV30 to TRBJ2-7; D unresolved. In germline, CDR1 is GTSNPN, CDR2 SVGIG (reference sequence). With 4 bases removed from V and 4 bases from J, the gap between germline ends came to 11 bases. CDR3 length equals 12 residues. The CDR3 spells CAWNGPQYEQYF. The CDR3 nucleotides are TGTGCCTGGAATGGCCCCCAATACGAGCAGTACTTC. Together with reference TRBV30 and TRBJ2-7, the CDR3 gives the full variable domain: SQTIHQWPATLVQPVGSPLSLECTVEGTSNPNLYWYRQAAGRGLQLLFYSVGIGQISSEVPQNLSASRPQDRQFILSSKKLLLSDSGFYLCAWNGPQYEQYFGPGTRLTVT.

The chain has TRBV4-3 and TRBJ1-2, with a possible D match to TRBD1 (5 bases). CDR1 is LGHNA and CDR2 is YSLEER in the germline V gene. The V end was cut by 0 bases, the J end by 0 bases, with 17 bases between. The CDR3 spans 18 residues. The CDR3 sequence: CASSQESPGTPANYGYTF. For the CDR3, the DNA is TGCGCCAGCAGCCAAGAGAGCCCCGGGACGCCGGCTAACTATGGCTACACCTTC.

The V call is TRBV29-1, the J call TRBJ2-1; D unresolved. The germline V gene encodes CDR1 SQVTM and CDR2 ANQGSEA. Trimming pared 4 bases from V and 6 bases from J, leaving 10 bases between. The CDR3 has 12 residues. The CDR3 loop reads CSVGKALNEQFF. CDR3 nucleotide sequence: TGCAGCGTTGGCAAAGCGCTCAATGAGCAGTTCTTC.

With respect to this clone: This sequence may be a read error, since a much larger clone differs from it by one base. Other nucleotide sequences in the sample specify the same CDR3. The rearrangement links TRBV7-9 to TRBJ1-2; no clear D. This CDR3 is 12 amino acids long. Trimming pared 3 bases from V and 5 bases from J, leaving 7 bases between. The germline V gene encodes CDR1 SEHNR and CDR2 FQNEAQ (reference sequence). DNA for the CDR3: TGTGCCAGCAGCTTGGGCGGATATGGCTACACCTTC. Translation: CASSLGGYGYTF.

This chain links TRBV7-9 with TRBJ1-3; no definite D call. The CDR3 spans 15 residues. CDR1 SEHNR and CDR2 FQNEAQ come from the germline V gene (reference sequence). Trimming stripped 3 bases from V and 1 base from J, with 10 bases between. The CDR3 loop reads CASSFLRDSGNTIYF. CDR3 in DNA: TGTGCCAGCAGCTTTTTGCGGGATTCTGGAAACACCATATATTTT.

The chain employs TRBV11-2 and TRBJ2-3; D is possibly TRBD2 (5 bases). This CDR3 is 17 amino acids long. Germline loops: CDR1 SGHAT, CDR2 FQNNGV. V lost 5 bases and J lost 1, with 19 bases in between. The CDR3 nucleotides read TGTGCCAGCAGCCCCTTACTAGGTCGGGCGCGCACAGATACGCAGTATTTT. This encodes CASSPLLGRARTDTQYF.

This clone appeared a few times. The rearrangement joins TRBV4-1 to TRBJ2-7; the D is unclear. The V gene lost 5 bases and the J gene lost 0 bases, with 17 bases spanning the gap. The CDR3 consists of 16 residues. Per germline, CDR1 MGHRA and CDR2 YSYEKL. CDR3 residues: CASSNFEDRSSYEQYF. As DNA, the CDR3 is TGCGCCAGCAGCAATTTCGAGGACCGATCCTCCTACGAGCAGTACTTC.

There are a few counts of this clone. The rearrangement joins TRBV7-2 to TRBJ2-6; D is possibly TRBD1 (5 bases). Trimming took off 3 bases at V and 4 bases at J, with 10 bases between the two ends. The CDR3 contains 15 residues. Looked up from germline, CDR1 is SGHTA and CDR2 is FQGNSA. This CDR3 reads CASSLDTAGANVLTF. CDR3 bases: TGTGCCAGCAGCTTGGACACAGCAGGGGCCAACGTCCTGACTTTC. Full variable domain (missing parts from reference TRBV7-2 and TRBJ2-6): GAGVSQSPSNKVTEKGKDVELRCDPISGHTALYWYRQSLGQGLEFLIYFQGNSAPDKSGLPSDRFSAERTGGSVSTLTIQRTQQEDSAVYLCASSLDTAGANVLTFGAGSRLTVL.

This clone is labeled medium-sized. J is TRBJ1-1 and V is TRBV12-5; 8 bases are a match to TRBD1. V gave up 8 bases and J gave up 7 bases; unmatched junction bases: 9. The CDR3 is 13 amino acids. Germline CDR1 and CDR2: LGHNT and FRNRAP. CDR3 residues: CASSAGGNGEAFF. The DNA for the CDR3 is TGTGCTAGTTCAGCAGGGGGCAACGGTGAAGCTTTCTTT.

The chain employs TRBV28 and TRBJ1-2, with a tentative D call TRBD1 (5 bases). The V and J ends lost 8 bases and 2 bases respectively, with 12 bases between them. The V gene's germline CDR1 is MDHEN and CDR2 SYDVKM. There are 13 residues in the CDR3. CDR3: CASRDSGNYGYTF. The DNA for the CDR3 is TGTGCCAGCCGGGACTCGGGGAACTATGGCTACACCTTC.

This rearrangement joins TRBV5-6 to TRBJ1-5, with TRBD1 as a possible D gene (6 bases). The V end lost 4 bases, the J end lost 1 base, and 18 bases lay between the germline ends. CDR3 length: 17 residues. The germline V gene has CDR1 SGHDT and CDR2 YYEEEE. The CDR3 protein is CASSLFEGGISNQPQHF. In DNA, the CDR3 is TGTGCCAGCAGCCTATTTGAGGGGGGGATAAGCAATCAGCCCCAGCATTTT.

The CDR3 spells CASRGDSYEQYF. The CDR3 nucleotides are TGTGCCAGCAGGGGCGACTCCTACGAGCAGTACTTC. The genes are TRBV6-1 and TRBJ2-7; D unclear. V dropped 6 bases and J dropped 0 bases, with 6 bases sitting between them. Germline V gene data show CDR1 as MNHNS and CDR2 as SASEGT. The CDR3 sequence is 12 residues long.

The J gene is TRBJ1-4, the V gene TRBV15; a weak D match, TRBD1 (6 bases). CDR3 length equals 15 residues. V gave up 0 bases and J gave up 4 bases, with 9 bases separating them. Germline CDR1 reads LNHNV; CDR2 reads YYDKDF (reference sequence). CDR3: CATSRDRDNNEKLFF. The CDR3 region has the DNA TGTGCCACCAGCAGAGACCGGGACAATAATGAAAAACTGTTTTTT. Filled out from reference TRBV15 and TRBJ1-4, the complete variable domain reads DAMVIQNPRYQVTQFGKPVTLSCSQTLNHNVMYWYQQKSSQAPKLLFHYYDKDFNNEADTPDNFQSRRPNTSFCFLDIRSPGLGDTAMYLCATSRDRDNNEKLFFGSGTQLSVL.

The rearrangement uses TRBV28 and TRBJ1-2; TRBD1 agrees at 7 bases. This CDR3 contains 14 residues. Trimming cost V 6 bases and J 5 bases; bases outside gene matches: 9. Germline V gene lookup returns CDR1 MDHEN and CDR2 SYDVKM. CDR3 amino acids: CASRRTGLSYGYTF. The DNA of the CDR3 is TGTGCCAGCAGGCGGACAGGCCTCTCTTATGGCTACACCTTC.

The V gene is TRBV6-1, the J gene TRBJ2-3; 9 nucleotides line up with TRBD2. CDR1 MNHNS and CDR2 SASEGT come from the germline V gene. V shed 2 bases, J shed 3 bases, and the junction held 6 bases outside the gene matches. The CDR3 extends over 16 amino acids. The CDR3 protein is CASSEWGGRGTDTQYF. CDR3 DNA: TGTGCCAGCAGTGAATGGGGCGGGAGGGGAACAGATACGCAGTATTTT.

This chain connects TRBV5-4 to TRBJ2-2; unclear D gene. Trimming removed 4 bases at V and 2 bases at J, with 12 bases between. The CDR3 has 15 residues. Germline V gene data show CDR1 as SGHNT and CDR2 as YYREEE (reference sequence). CDR3 nucleotide sequence: TGTGCCAGCAGCGCACGGGCCTTAAACACCGGGGAGCTGTTTTTT. Its translation is CASSARALNTGELFF.

The chain combines TRBV6-1 with TRBJ1-1; weak D call: TRBD1 (5 bases). Looked up from germline, CDR1 is MNHNS and CDR2 is SASEGT. With 4 bases removed from V and 5 bases from J, the gap between germline ends came to 8 bases. This CDR3 comprises 12 residues. The CDR3 reads CASSVKGTEAFF. DNA for the CDR3: TGTGCCAGCAGTGTAAAGGGGACTGAAGCTTTCTTT.

This clone is judged medium-sized (0.01 to 0.1%). The chain links TRBV19 to TRBJ1-6, with no clear D. This CDR3 has 14 amino acids. V lost 8 bases, J lost 3 bases, and 11 bases lay in between. Germline V lookup: CDR1 LNHDA, CDR2 SQIVND (reference sequence). CDR3 DNA sequence: TGTGCCAGTGAGGGAGCGAACTATAATTCACCCCTCCACTTT. Translation gives CASEGANYNSPLHF.

CDR3 residues: CSVNRDGSEAFF. CDR3 DNA: TGCAGCGTGAACAGGGATGGCTCTGAAGCTTTCTTT. The chain employs TRBV29-1 and TRBJ1-1, with a possible D match to TRBD1 (6 bases). Between the trimmed V and J ends, which lost 6 bases and 6 bases, there was a span of 14 bases. CDR1 is SQVTM and CDR2 is ANQGSEA in the germline V gene. This CDR3 contains 12 residues.

This chain connects TRBV19 to TRBJ1-2; TRBD1 matches 7 bases. Germline CDR1 reads LNHDA; CDR2 reads SQIVND (reference sequence). The ends lost 3 bases at V and 3 bases at J; junction bases unmatched: 4. The CDR3 has 14 residues. CDR3 loop: CASSMLGGDYGYTF. CDR3 in DNA: TGTGCCAGTAGTATGCTAGGGGGCGACTATGGCTACACCTTC.

The chain uses TRBV7-3 and TRBJ2-5, with unresolved D. CDR1 is SGHTA and CDR2 is FQGTGA in the germline V gene. This CDR3 region has 13 residues. V was clipped by 1 base and J by 4 bases, with 7 bases between them. The CDR3 bases are TGTGCCAGCAGCTTAAACTTTGGAGAGACCCAGTACTTC. It translates to CASSLNFGETQYF.

This chain joins TRBV19 and TRBJ1-3; D ambiguous. Trimming took 7 bases from V and 3 from J, leaving 7 bases between them. The CDR3 totals 12 residues. Germline lookup yields CDR1 LNHDA and CDR2 SQIVND (reference sequence). In DNA form, the CDR3 reads TGTGCCAGTACGGGGTATGGAAACACCATATATTTT. This translates into CASTGYGNTIYF.